These 26 T cell receptor beta chains originate from one sample sequenced in a study of OX40 agonist ivuxolimab in advanced cancers. The assay was immunoSEQ multiplex PCR, and TCRdb's table has in-frame clones only and misses some. The sample has 70,000 to 95,000 clones; roughly nine tenths are singletons. The sample consisted of CD4+ or CD8+ T cells sorted from blood, taken in a trial of the OX40 agonist ivuxolimab. These receptors were obtained from an adult with an advanced solid tumor such as melanoma, head and neck, liver or kidney cancer.

The V call is TRBV19, the J call TRBJ2-4; 7 nucleotides line up with TRBD1. This CDR3 has 15 amino acids. Germline assignment: CDR1 LNHDA and CDR2 SQIVND (reference sequence). V trimming: 5 bases; J trimming: 6 bases; junction bases outside the gene matches: 10. The CDR3 bases are TGTGCCAGTAGTCTAAGACAGGGTCCCGGAAACATTCAGTACTTC. Its protein is CASSLRQGPGNIQYF.

Note on this clone: The junction shows a germline mismatch at one end, possibly a read error. The chain employs TRBV4-2 and TRBJ1-5; maybe TRBD1 (5 bases). Germline-derived CDR1 and CDR2 are LGHNA and YNFKEQ. The CDR3 is 13 amino acids. The CDR3 bases are TGTGCCAGCAGCCAAGATTCTGGGGGAGGACCGAAATTT. As protein: CASSQDSGGGPKF.

The chain joins TRBV10-2 to TRBJ2-3, with no clear D. The CDR3 contains 11 residues. V gave up 10 bases and J gave up 0 bases, with 5 bases separating them. The germline CDR1 and CDR2 sequences are WSHSY and SAAADI. The CDR3 region has the DNA TGCGCCACAGGAAGCACAGATACGCAGTATTTT. This encodes CATGSTDTQYF.

The rearrangement uses TRBV6-6 and TRBJ2-5; 9 bases align to TRBD2. Germline V gives CDR1 MNHNY, CDR2 SVGAGI (reference sequence). The V segment lost 6 bases and the J segment 0 bases; nucleotides outside the gene matches: 5. CDR3 length: 15 amino acids. CDR3 nucleotides: TGTGCCAGCAGCTTCACTAGCGGGCACCAAGAGACCCAGTACTTC. Its protein product is CASSFTSGHQETQYF.

This chain links TRBV7-8 with TRBJ2-7; 8 bases map to TRBD2. The V gene end was trimmed by 1 base and the J gene end by 5 bases; junction bases not matched to a gene: 7. The germline V gene has CDR1 SGHVS and CDR2 FQNEAQ. This CDR3 spans 15 amino acids. CDR3 sequence reads: CASSLVLSGRDEQYF. The CDR3 region has the DNA TGTGCCAGCAGCTTAGTCCTTTCCGGGAGGGACGAGCAGTACTTC.

The rearrangement links TRBV7-9 to TRBJ2-7; a weak D match, TRBD2 (5 bases). V shed 0 bases and J shed 2 bases, with 14 bases lying between them. Germline lookup yields CDR1 SEHNR and CDR2 FQNEAQ (reference sequence). This CDR3 is 16 amino acids long. The CDR3 region is CASSLAQSGPTYEQYF. The CDR3, as DNA: TGTGCCAGCAGCTTAGCGCAGAGCGGACCTACCTACGAGCAGTACTTC.

V is TRBV5-1 and J is TRBJ1-2; a weak D match, TRBD1 (5 bases). The CDR3 extends over 13 amino acids. Trimming removed 4 bases from V and 6 bases from J, with 13 bases in between. Per germline, CDR1 SGHRS and CDR2 YFSETQ. CDR3 nucleotides: TGCGCCAGCAGCGTTGGACAATTCGATGGCTACACCTTC. Amino acid sequence: CASSVGQFDGYTF.

The V call is TRBV11-1, the J call TRBJ2-3; tentative D call: TRBD2 (6 bases). Germline loops: CDR1 SGHAT, CDR2 FQDESV (reference sequence). Between the trimmed V and J ends, which lost 1 base and 0 bases, there was a span of 8 bases. CDR3 size: 15 residues. The CDR3 sequence: CASSLGLASTDTQYF. DNA of the CDR3: TGTGCCAGCAGCTTAGGTCTAGCGAGCACAGATACGCAGTATTTT.

V gene TRBV7-2 combines with J gene TRBJ2-7; possibly TRBD1 for D (6 bases). CDR3 length: 15 amino acids. V lost 4 bases and J 1 base, leaving 14 bases between the germline ends. Germline values: CDR1 SGHTA, CDR2 FQGNSA. The CDR3 DNA is TGTGCCAGCAGCTCGCGTGGAGACAGGTCCTACGAGCAGTACTTC. Translation gives CASSSRGDRSYEQYF.

The V and J genes are TRBV6-5 and TRBJ2-7; D may be TRBD2 (5 bases). Germline V lookup: CDR1 MNHEY, CDR2 SVGAGI. The CDR3 runs to 15 residues. V was shortened by 6 bases and J by 7 bases, with 22 bases between the two germline ends. CDR3 residues: CASRPMGATGEEQYF. The CDR3 coding sequence is TGTGCCAGCAGGCCCATGGGCGCGACCGGGGAGGAGCAGTACTTC.

The V and J genes are TRBV4-2 and TRBJ2-3; 13 nucleotides line up with TRBD2. The CDR3 sequence is 17 residues long. With 3 bases clipped from V and 0 bases from J, the junction kept 3 bases outside the gene matches. CDR1 is LGHNA, CDR2 YNFKEQ, per germline. The CDR3 bases are TGTGCCAGCAGCCACCAGGGACTAGCGGGGAGCACAGATACGCAGTATTTT. Amino acid sequence: CASSHQGLAGSTDTQYF.

This clone was detected only once. The genes are TRBV2 and TRBJ2-6; D gene unclear. The germline CDR1 and CDR2 sequences are SNHLY and FYNNEI. V lost 6 bases and J lost 6, with 9 bases in between. CDR3 size: 13 residues. DNA for the CDR3: TGTGCCAGCAGAAGAGACGAGGCCAACGTCCTGACTTTC. Protein product: CASRRDEANVLTF.

V gene TRBV5-8 combines with J gene TRBJ1-3; TRBD1 agrees at 7 bases. Germline CDR1 reads SGHTS; CDR2 reads YDEGEE. V lost 1 base, J lost 2 bases, and 3 bases stayed unmatched. CDR3 length: 15 residues. As DNA, the CDR3 is TGTGCCAGCAGCTTGTTGGGACAGACTGGAAACACCATATATTTT. Its translation: CASSLLGQTGNTIYF. Looking up the rest from reference TRBV5-8 and TRBJ1-3 gives the full variable domain: EAGVTQSPTHLIKTRGQQATLRCSPISGHTSVYWYQQALGLGLQFLLWYDEGEERNRGNFPPRFSGRQFPNYSSELNVNALELEDSALYLCASSLLGQTGNTIYFGEGSWLTVV.

The chain joins TRBV19 to TRBJ2-1; 11 bases agree with TRBD1. With V trimmed by 1 base and J by 6 bases, 5 bases remained unmatched. Germline CDR1 reads LNHDA; CDR2 reads SQIVND (reference sequence). This CDR3 region has 16 residues. In DNA form, the CDR3 reads TGTGCCAGTAGTATAGTCTCCGGGACAGGGGGCAATGAGCAGTTCTTC. This sequence encodes CASSIVSGTGGNEQFF.

The genes are TRBV6-6 and TRBJ1-1; tentatively, D is TRBD1 (5 bases). The germline CDR1 and CDR2 sequences are MNHNY and SVGAGI (reference sequence). Trimming shortened V by 0 bases and J by 2 bases, and 7 bases separated the two germline ends. CDR3 length equals 14 residues. CDR3 nucleotides: TGTGCCAGCAGTTACTCGGGGGGTAACACTGAAGCTTTCTTT. This encodes CASSYSGGNTEAFF.

V usage is TRBV18 and J usage is TRBJ1-2; D possibly corresponds to TRBD1 (6 bases). Germline V gene data show CDR1 as KGHSH and CDR2 as LQKENI. V was trimmed by 2 bases and J by 8 bases, leaving 9 bases between them. The CDR3 totals 12 residues. CDR3: CASSPGGQGYTF. The CDR3 region has the DNA TGTGCCAGCTCACCAGGGGGCCAAGGCTACACCTTC.

The chain joins TRBV6-6 to TRBJ2-7; TRBD1 aligns across 7 bases. The CDR3 has 16 amino acids. Germline trimming cut 5 bases from V and 0 bases from J; bases unmatched to any gene: 10. Germline CDR1 and CDR2: MNHNY and SVGAGI (reference sequence). The CDR3 nucleotides read TGTGCCAGCAGTCGTCTCACGACAGGGCCCTCCTACGAGCAGTACTTC. Translation: CASSRLTTGPSYEQYF.

The rearrangement uses TRBV5-1 and TRBJ2-3, with 14 bases identical to TRBD2. Germline-derived CDR1 and CDR2 are SGHRS and YFSETQ. J gave up 5 bases and V 7 bases, and 6 bases lay outside the gene matches. CDR3 length equals 15 residues. This CDR3 is CASRDGLAGGDTQYF. DNA of the CDR3: TGCGCCAGCCGGGACGGACTAGCGGGAGGAGATACGCAGTATTTT. Based on the CDR3 plus reference TRBV5-1 and TRBJ2-3, the full variable domain is KAGVTQTPRYLIKTRGQQVTLSCSPISGHRSVSWYQQTPGQGLQFLFEYFSETQRNKGNFPGRFSGRQFSNSRSEMNVSTLELGDSALYLCASRDGLAGGDTQYFGPGTRLTVL.

This sequence joins TRBV30 and TRBJ2-3, with TRBD2 matching 10 bases. This CDR3 contains 15 residues. Germline trimming cut 2 bases from V and 6 bases from J; bases unmatched to any gene: 8. Looked up from germline, CDR1 is GTSNPN and CDR2 is SVGIG (reference sequence). CDR3 in amino acids: CAWSRLAGVRDTQYF. DNA of the CDR3: TGTGCCTGGAGTCGCCTAGCGGGAGTCAGGGATACGCAGTATTTT.

The chain has TRBV6-6 and TRBJ2-2; 11 bases fit TRBD2. CDR3 length: 15 amino acids. Germline CDR1 MNHNY, CDR2 SVGAGI (reference sequence). J was trimmed by 4 bases and V by 7 bases; bases with no gene match: 5. This chain's CDR3 is CASTASGGFTGELFF. In nucleotides, the CDR3 is TGTGCCAGCACCGCTAGCGGGGGGTTCACCGGGGAGCTGTTTTTT.

This chain connects TRBV19 to TRBJ1-2, with D unresolved. Germline V gene data show CDR1 as LNHDA and CDR2 as SQIVND (reference sequence). Trimming removed 3 bases from V and 3 bases from J, with 8 bases in between. This CDR3 has 13 residues. The CDR3 nucleotides read TGTGCCAGTAGTATCAACAGTTACTATGGCTACACCTTC. Translation gives CASSINSYYGYTF. The full variable domain, with the rest looked up from reference TRBV19 and TRBJ1-2, is DGGITQSPKYLFRKEGQNVTLSCEQNLNHDAMYWYRQDPGQGLRLIYYSQIVNDFQKGDIAEGYSVSREKKESFPLTVTSAQKNPTAFYLCASSINSYYGYTFGSGTRLTVV.

J is TRBJ2-7 and V is TRBV13, with D maybe TRBD1 (5 bases). The V gene's germline CDR1 is PRHDT and CDR2 FYEKMQ (reference sequence). The ends were cut back, 0 bases at V and 0 bases at J, with 12 bases in the middle. This CDR3 contains 16 residues. CDR3 DNA sequence: TGTGCCAGCAGCTTAGGAGGGGCCCCTAGCTCCTACGAGCAGTACTTC. Its translation is CASSLGGAPSSYEQYF.

This clone was seen a handful of times. The chain combines TRBV19 with TRBJ2-3; 10 bases match TRBD1. This CDR3 has 14 amino acids. CDR1 and CDR2 from the germline V gene are LNHDA and SQIVND (reference sequence). J lost 4 bases, V lost 3 bases, and 1 base had no gene match. The DNA of the CDR3 is TGTGCCAGTAGTATGGGACAGGGGTCAGATACGCAGTATTTT. Translating gives CASSMGQGSDTQYF. Drawing the rest from reference TRBV19 and TRBJ2-3, the complete variable domain is DGGITQSPKYLFRKEGQNVTLSCEQNLNHDAMYWYRQDPGQGLRLIYYSQIVNDFQKGDIAEGYSVSREKKESFPLTVTSAQKNPTAFYLCASSMGQGSDTQYFGPGTRLTVL.

This chain joins TRBV19 and TRBJ2-3, with TRBD2 as a possible D gene (6 bases). The CDR3 loop spans 15 amino acids. CDR1 LNHDA and CDR2 SQIVND come from the germline V gene (reference sequence). Trimming cost V 1 base and J 3 bases, with 11 bases left between them. The CDR3 bases are TGTGCCAGTAGTATAGCGGGAGCCACGACAGATACGCAGTATTTT. Its translation: CASSIAGATTDTQYF.

The CDR3 nucleotides read TGTGCCAGCAGCCCAAGACTTAGCAATCAGCCCCAGCATTTT. This sequence encodes CASSPRLSNQPQHF. The rearrangement joins TRBV7-8 to TRBJ1-5; D gene uncertain. The CDR3 has 14 residues. Germline-derived CDR1 and CDR2 are SGHVS and FQNEAQ. Trimming removed 5 bases at V and 0 bases at J, with 8 bases between.

The chain has TRBV30 and TRBJ1-2; D is unresolved. Germline values: CDR1 GTSNPN, CDR2 SVGIG (reference sequence). V was trimmed by 1 base and J by 2 bases, leaving 11 bases between them. The CDR3 consists of 14 residues. The DNA of the CDR3 is TGTGCCTGGAGTGATAAGTATATAAACTATGGCTACACCTTC. Protein sequence: CAWSDKYINYGYTF. Together with reference TRBV30 and TRBJ1-2, the CDR3 gives the full variable domain: SQTIHQWPATLVQPVGSPLSLECTVEGTSNPNLYWYRQAAGRGLQLLFYSVGIGQISSEVPQNLSASRPQDRQFILSSKKLLLSDSGFYLCAWSDKYINYGYTFGSGTRLTVV.